These 10 T cell receptor beta chains were sequenced from one sample in a study of T cell repertoires in cytomegalovirus infection. These TCRs are of unknown antigen specificity. In TCRdb, the reads were re-called with MiXCR into one record per CDR3 protein. Found here are 20,000 to 25,000 distinct CDR3 sequences, over 40% of them singletons; the top ten hold roughly 94%. Here the sequenced sample was CD8+ T cells from cultured PBMCs, taken from culture after CMV antigen stimulation. These receptors were collected from a human donor in good health (CMV status not recorded). Some clones in this sample may be carry-over from other donors' samples.

This clonotype occurred a few times. One junction end disagrees with the germline gene, perhaps due to a read error. The chain carries TRBV5-1 and TRBJ1-1; possibly TRBD1 for D (5 bases). The CDR3 length is 16 residues. CDR1 is SGHRS and CDR2 is YFSETQ in the germline V gene. The CDR3 bases are TGTGCCAGCAGCTTGGGCGACAACGGGGGTGGGACTGAAGCTTTCTTT. Translation: CASSLGDNGGGTEAFF.

The rearrangement links TRBV7-4 to TRBJ2-7, with 8 bases identical to TRBD2. CDR1 and CDR2 (germline): SGHVT, SQSDAQ. The CDR3 contains 14 residues. J was trimmed by 4 bases and V by 5 bases; bases with no gene match: 7. CDR3: CASSAPGRAYEQYF. The DNA for the CDR3 is TGTGCCAGCAGCGCCCCCGGGAGGGCATACGAGCAGTACTTC.

The rearrangement uses TRBV11-2 and TRBJ2-1, with 13 bases that match TRBD2. V was clipped by 3 bases and J by 5 bases; unmatched bases: 7. CDR1 SGHAT and CDR2 FQNNGV come from the germline V gene. There are 17 residues in the CDR3. CDR3 in DNA: TGTGCCAGCAGCTTCCGGCGTGGGACTAGCGGGGACAATGAGCAGTTCTTC. This gives the protein CASSFRRGTSGDNEQFF.

This clonotype was seen more than once but under ten times. This chain uses TRBV7-2 with TRBJ2-7; 7 bases map to TRBD2. Germline-derived CDR1 and CDR2 are SGHTA and FQGNSA. Trimming at V came to 5 bases and at J to 3 bases, leaving 10 bases not matched to a gene. This CDR3 spans 15 amino acids. The CDR3 protein is CASSPNPGRIYEQYF. The CDR3 DNA reads as TGTGCCAGCAGCCCCAACCCCGGGAGGATCTACGAGCAGTACTTC.

The rearrangement links TRBV6-1 to TRBJ2-1, with D unclear. Trimming took off 5 bases at V and 1 base at J, with 9 bases between the two ends. The germline CDR1 and CDR2 sequences are MNHNS and SASEGT. There are 14 residues in the CDR3. CDR3 residues: CASSRRASYNEQFF. The CDR3 nucleotides are TGTGCCAGCAGTCGACGGGCATCCTACAATGAGCAGTTCTTC.

V gene TRBV12-5 combines with J gene TRBJ1-4; no clear D. V was trimmed by 0 bases and J by 13 bases, leaving 9 bases between them. Germline CDR1 LGHNT, CDR2 FRNRAP. This CDR3 comprises 12 residues. DNA of the CDR3: TGTGCTAGTGGTTTGGTTGGAAGAAGACTGTTTTTT. It specifies CASGLVGRRLFF.

The V call is TRBV6-2 or TRBV6-3, the J call TRBJ2-7; TRBD2 agrees at 11 bases. The CDR3 covers 17 residues. Germline V gene sequence: CDR1 MNHEY, CDR2 SVGEGT. J lost 6 bases, V lost 8 bases, and 18 bases had no gene match. CDR3 loop: CASRILRRGLAAGEQYF. CDR3 DNA sequence: TGTGCCAGCCGAATTCTTAGGAGGGGACTAGCGGCTGGCGAGCAGTACTTC.

This sequence joins TRBV7-4 and TRBJ2-7; possibly TRBD1 for D (5 bases). The CDR3 contains 14 residues. Germline-derived CDR1 and CDR2 are SGHVT and SQSDAQ. Trimming removed 2 bases from V and 4 bases from J, with 12 bases in between. The CDR3 spells CASSLSGPDYEQYF. The CDR3, as DNA: TGTGCCAGCAGCTTATCAGGGCCTGATTACGAGCAGTACTTC.

This clonotype was observed a handful of times. The gene calls are TRBV7-8 and TRBJ1-5; 11 positions agree with TRBD1. The CDR3 length is 17 residues. The V gene's germline CDR1 is SGHVS and CDR2 FQNEAQ. The V segment lost 4 bases and the J segment 1 base; nucleotides outside the gene matches: 6. The CDR3 sequence is CASSSSGTGGSNQPQHF. The CDR3 DNA follows: TGTGCCAGCAGCTCCTCCGGGACAGGGGGAAGCAATCAGCCCCAGCATTTT.

This clonotype was found a few times. The rearrangement joins TRBV24-1 to TRBJ1-1; 7 nucleotides match TRBD1. V lost 3 bases, J lost 7 bases, and 4 bases stayed unmatched. Germline CDR1 KGHDR, CDR2 SFDVKD. This CDR3 comprises 13 residues. CDR3 nucleotides: TGTGCCACCAGTGATCAACAGGGGAATGAAGCTTTCTTT. This gives the protein CATSDQQGNEAFF.